These T cell receptor beta chains were read from a single sample in a study of vaccination and CD4 T cells after COVID-19. These receptors have no identified antigens. One entry per CDR3 protein results from TCRdb running MiXCR on the PCR reads. The sample consists of thousands of distinct CDR3 sequences, 55% to 60% of them appearing once. Sample: CD4+ T cells from blood, cultured in vitro. The receptors derive from a human donor who had recovered from COVID-19. Both conserved end residues are part of each CDR3. The D gene is left open where the match is weak. Size values are once, few and many counts, or a class for expanded clones, and some rows have none.

CDR3aa,CDR3nt,d_gene,v_gene,j_gene,abundance
CASSQVQSSGYTF,TGTGCCAGCAGCCAAGTACAGTCTAGTGGCTACACCTTC,-,TRBV14,TRBJ1-2,-
CASSLFTRQETQYF,TGTGCCAGCAGCTTGTTTACGAGACAAGAGACCCAGTACTTC,-,TRBV5-5,TRBJ2-5,-
CSALVRGTNSPLHF,TGCAGCGCCCTTGTCCGGGGTACCAATTCACCCCTCCACTTT,-,TRBV20-1,TRBJ1-6,-
CSARSEQSSYNSPLHF,TGCAGTGCTAGAAGCGAGCAAAGCTCCTATAATTCACCCCTCCACTTT,-,TRBV20-1,TRBJ1-6,-
CASSLGRATNYGYTF,TGTGCCAGCAGCCTGGGACGGGCCACTAACTATGGCTACACCTTC,-,TRBV7-2,TRBJ1-2,medium-sized
CASSEGAHSGSPLHF,TGTGCCAGCAGTGAAGGGGCCCATAGCGGTTCACCCCTCCACTTT,-,TRBV25-1,TRBJ1-6,-
CASSFPVNTEAFF,TGTGCCAGCAGCTTTCCGGTCAACACTGAAGCTTTCTTT,-,TRBV5-6,TRBJ1-1,-
CASSYFGDSTDTQYF,TGTGCCAGCAGTTACTTCGGGGATAGCACAGATACGCAGTATTTT,-,TRBV6-5,TRBJ2-3,-
CASSGGGGYEQYF,TGTGCCAGCAGTGGGGGGGGAGGATACGAGCAGTACTTC,TRBD2,TRBV2,TRBJ2-7,few
CATSAGASPYAGYTF,TGTGCCACCAGTGCAGGGGCGAGTCCATATGCCGGCTACACCTTC,-,TRBV24-1,TRBJ1-2,-
CASSPQRQGQETQYF,TGTGCCAGCTCACCACAACGACAGGGGCAAGAGACCCAGTACTTC,TRBD1,TRBV18,TRBJ2-5,-
CASTLGGAKDTDTQYF,TGTGCCAGCACCCTAGGGGGGGCCAAGGACACAGATACGCAGTATTTT,-,TRBV6-1,TRBJ2-3,-
CASSLRGGTEAFF,TGTGCCAGCAGCTTACGAGGGGGCACTGAAGCTTTCTTT,-,TRBV7-2,TRBJ1-1,-
CASSLFVGFGGNQPQHF,TGTGCCAGCAGCTTATTCGTGGGTTTTGGGGGCAATCAGCCCCAGCATTTT,-,TRBV7-2,TRBJ1-5,-
CAGASDGPYEQYF,TGTGCCGGGGCGAGCGACGGGCCCTACGAGCAGTACTTC,-,TRBV6-2/TRBV6-3,TRBJ2-7,few
CSASGGTGPGNEQFF,TGCAGTGCTAGTGGGGGGACAGGGCCGGGCAATGAGCAGTTCTTC,TRBD1,TRBV20-1,TRBJ2-1,-
CAWATGPTYSPLHF,TGTGCCTGGGCCACAGGGCCCACCTATTCACCCCTCCACTTT,-,TRBV30,TRBJ1-6,few
CATTGTGATDTQYF,TGTGCCACCACCGGGACAGGGGCAACAGATACGCAGTATTTT,TRBD1,TRBV7-9,TRBJ2-3,-
CASSELRAGGYTF,TGCGCCAGCAGTGAATTAAGGGCTGGTGGCTACACCTTC,-,TRBV10-1,TRBJ1-2,-
CATSPDRLSYEQYF,TGTGCCACCAGCCCGGACAGGCTCTCCTACGAGCAGTACTTC,TRBD1,TRBV15,TRBJ2-7,-
CASSSSGLLTDSNQPQHF,TGTGCCAGCAGTTCCTCCGGTCTATTGACAGACAGCAATCAGCCCCAGCATTTT,-,TRBV28,TRBJ1-5,-
CARSEASGYGYTF,TGTGCCCGCAGTGAGGCCTCCGGGTATGGCTACACCTTC,-,TRBV25-1,TRBJ1-2,-
CASSRLGGAKSPDTQYF,TGTGCCAGCAGCAGATTAGGGGGGGCGAAAAGCCCAGATACGCAGTATTTT,-,TRBV7-9,TRBJ2-3,-
CATRSSPGSPLHF,TGTGCCACCCGCTCGAGCCCCGGGTCACCCCTCCACTTT,-,TRBV24-1,TRBJ1-6,-
CASSPEASNQPQHF,TGTGCCAGTAGTCCGGAGGCAAGCAATCAGCCCCAGCATTTT,-,TRBV19,TRBJ1-5,-
CASSDERQNQETQYF,TGTGCCAGCAGTGATGAGAGGCAGAACCAAGAGACCCAGTACTTC,-,TRBV25-1,TRBJ2-5,-
CASSPYRGAGTNEKLFF,TGTGCCAGCAGCCCGTACCGAGGAGCAGGAACTAATGAAAAACTGTTTTTT,-,TRBV7-8,TRBJ1-4,-
CASSPLDRGGQPQHF,TGTGCCAGCAGTCCCCTCGACAGGGGCGGACAGCCCCAGCATTTT,TRBD1,TRBV6-1,TRBJ1-5,-
CATSDPGQANTGELFF,TGTGCCACCAGTGACCCGGGACAGGCGAACACCGGGGAGCTGTTTTTT,TRBD1,TRBV24-1,TRBJ2-2,few
CASSLTQGLDGYTF,TGCGCCAGCAGCTTGACACAGGGCCTAGATGGCTACACCTTC,-,TRBV5-1,TRBJ1-2,-
CASSLWATETQYF,TGTGCCAGCAGCTTGTGGGCAACGGAGACCCAGTACTTC,-,TRBV11-2,TRBJ2-5,few
CASRRDRGLETQYF,TGTGCCAGCAGGCGGGACAGGGGTCTAGAGACCCAGTACTTC,TRBD1,TRBV2,TRBJ2-5,once
CASSELTSGTYTDTQYF,TGTGCCAGCAGTGAACTAACTAGCGGTACCTACACAGATACGCAGTATTTT,TRBD2,TRBV6-1,TRBJ2-3,-
CSAFAGDRGYEQYF,TGCAGTGCTTTTGCCGGGGACAGGGGCTACGAGCAGTACTTC,TRBD1,TRBV20-1,TRBJ2-7,medium-sized
CASSEDRTANEKLFF,TGTGCCAGCAGTGAAGACAGGACAGCTAATGAAAAACTGTTTTTT,-,TRBV6-1,TRBJ1-4,-
CASSLGHRNYGYTF,TGTGCCAGCAGCTTGGGTCACAGAAATTATGGCTACACCTTC,-,TRBV7-8,TRBJ1-2,-
CATRYSGSYEQYF,TGTGCCACCAGGTACAGCGGGAGCTACGAGCAGTACTTC,TRBD2,TRBV15,TRBJ2-7,-
CAISENGGAGDEQFF,TGTGCCATCAGTGAGAACGGGGGGGCCGGCGATGAGCAGTTCTTC,TRBD2,TRBV10-3,TRBJ2-1,few
CASSYSSSPLTGRTSGAYPYEQYF,TGTGCCAGCAGCTATTCTTCCTCCCCACTGACCGGCAGGACCAGTGGAGCCTATCCCTACGAGCAGTACTTC,-,TRBV11-2,TRBJ2-7,once
CASSRLRGVGVNTEAFF,TGTGCCAGCAGCCGATTGAGGGGAGTTGGGGTGAACACTGAAGCTTTCTTT,-,TRBV7-8,TRBJ1-1,-
CASSLEATNYGYTF,TGTGCCAGCAGCTTGGAGGCCACCAACTATGGCTACACCTTC,-,TRBV7-9,TRBJ1-2,-
CASSNEGFGGEAFF,TGTGCCAGCAGCAACGAGGGGTTTGGGGGCGAGGCTTTCTTT,-,TRBV11-3,TRBJ1-1,-
CASSGQGGNTEAFF,TGTGCCAGCAGCGGACAGGGGGGAAACACTGAAGCTTTCTTT,TRBD1,TRBV6-1,TRBJ1-1,-